The 5 T cell receptor beta chains below were found in one sample sequenced in a study of T cell changes during pregnancy in multiple sclerosis. Sequencing was performed with immunoSEQ multiplex PCR; in TCRdb, only in-frame clones are kept and a portion is missing. The table records about 110,000 clones, roughly 90% of them present only once. The material sequenced was peripheral blood, taken after pregnancy. These receptor sequences come from a female donor with multiple sclerosis, enrolled in a pregnancy study.

The V and J genes are TRBV4-1 and TRBJ1-5; no reliable D call. Germline V gene sequence: CDR1 MGHRA, CDR2 YSYEKL. The CDR3 covers 14 residues. The germline V and J ends were trimmed by 2 bases and 2 bases, with 7 bases remaining between them. CDR3 in DNA: TGCGCCAGCAGCCAAATAGCGGGCAATCAGCCCCAGCATTTT. Protein product: CASSQIAGNQPQHF.

This sequence joins TRBV19 and TRBJ1-2; D unclear. The CDR3 runs to 9 residues. Per germline, CDR1 LNHDA and CDR2 SQIVND (reference sequence). The CDR3 DNA sequence: TGTCCCCAAAACTATGGCTACACCTTC. It codes for CPQNYGYTF. Full variable domain (rest looked up from reference TRBV19 and TRBJ1-2): DGGITQSPKYLFRKEGQNVTLSCEQNLNHDAMYWYRQDPGQGLRLIYYSQIVNDFQKGDIAEGYSVSREKKESFPLTVTSAQKNPTAFYLCPQNYGYTFGSGTRLTVV.

The chain links TRBV5-1 to TRBJ1-1; D perhaps matches TRBD1 (5 bases). The CDR3 is made up of 13 amino acids. V was trimmed by 3 bases and J by 8 bases, leaving 14 bases between them. Germline V gene lookup returns CDR1 SGHRS and CDR2 YFSETQ. CDR3 nucleotide sequence: TGCGCCAGCAGCTGGGCTAGGGGCCCCGAAGCTTTCTTT. This encodes CASSWARGPEAFF.

CDR3 nucleotides: TGTGCCATCAGGGGGGACAGGACTTTTGGAAACACCATATATTTT. Its translation: CAIRGDRTFGNTIYF. This chain connects TRBV10-3 to TRBJ1-3, with TRBD1 identical over 8 bases. Germline V gene lookup returns CDR1 ENHRY and CDR2 SYGVKD. This CDR3 has 15 amino acids. V was pared by 6 bases and J by 3 bases, with 7 bases of the junction left unmatched.

This sequence joins TRBV28 and TRBJ2-7; 10 bases are shared with TRBD2. The CDR3 sequence is 18 residues long. Trimming cost V 6 bases and J 2 bases; bases outside gene matches: 16. CDR1 and CDR2 from the germline V gene are MDHEN and SYDVKM. CDR3 bases: TGTGCCAGCAGCTCTACACCAGGACTAGCGGAGGTCCCCTACGAGCAGTACTTC. Its translation: CASSSTPGLAEVPYEQYF.